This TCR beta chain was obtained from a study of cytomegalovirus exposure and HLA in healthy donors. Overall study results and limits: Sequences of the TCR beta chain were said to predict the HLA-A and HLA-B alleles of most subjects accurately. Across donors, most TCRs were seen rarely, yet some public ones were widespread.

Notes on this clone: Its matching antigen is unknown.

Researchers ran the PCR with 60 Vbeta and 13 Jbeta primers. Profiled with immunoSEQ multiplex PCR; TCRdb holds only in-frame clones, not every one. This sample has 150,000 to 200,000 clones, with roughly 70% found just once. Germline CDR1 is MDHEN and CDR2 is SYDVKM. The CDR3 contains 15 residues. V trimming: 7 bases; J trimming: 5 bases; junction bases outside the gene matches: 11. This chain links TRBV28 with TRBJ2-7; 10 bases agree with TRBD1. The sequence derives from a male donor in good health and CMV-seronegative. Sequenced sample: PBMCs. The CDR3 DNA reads TGTGCCAGCACCCTTGCCGGGACAGGGGTACACGAGCAGTACTTC. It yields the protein CASTLAGTGVHEQYF.